The rows below give T cell receptor beta chains drawn from one sample of a study of T-cell reconstitution after alpha-beta-depleted transplantation in children. Using its own MiXCR run on the PCR reads, TCRdb lists one record per CDR3 protein. The sample records around 600,000 distinct CDR3 sequences, about 10% being singletons. The source was PBMCs from the stem cell graft donor, collected from the stem cell graft. The receptor set was obtained from a human donor who donated a stem cell graft to a child with acute myeloid leukemia. Both conserved end residues are part of each CDR3. D genes are given only for firm matches. Rows give clone size only sometimes, using once, few, many, or a class for an expanded clone.

CDR3 DNA: TGTGCCAGTAGTACCAGGGGGGGCTCCTACAATGAGCAGTTCTTC; CDR3 protein: CASSTRGGSYNEQFF; V gene: TRBV19; D gene: NA; J gene: TRBJ2-1; clone size: many
CDR3 DNA: TGCAGCGCGAGGACTAGCGGGAGGGACGAGCAGTACTTC; CDR3 protein: CSARTSGRDEQYF; V gene: TRBV29-1; D gene: TRBD2; J gene: TRBJ2-7; clone size: NA
CDR3 DNA: TGCAGTGTAAACCAGAACACCGGGGAGCTGTTTTTT; CDR3 protein: CSVNQNTGELFF; V gene: TRBV20-1; D gene: NA; J gene: TRBJ2-2; clone size: many
CDR3 DNA: TGTGCCAGCAGCTTAGGCCTAGGGGGACTAGCTGCTGATACGCAGTATTTT; CDR3 protein: CASSLGLGGLAADTQYF; V gene: TRBV7-2; D gene: TRBD2; J gene: TRBJ2-3; clone size: NA
CDR3 DNA: TGTGCCAGCAGCTTATCTGAGCTAGCAGCGTACAATGAGCAGTTCTTC; CDR3 protein: CASSLSELAAYNEQFF; V gene: TRBV5-5; D gene: NA; J gene: TRBJ2-1; clone size: NA
CDR3 DNA: TGTGCCAGCAGTTCCTCGACAGGGGAGAGGTCACCCCTCCACTTT; CDR3 protein: CASSSSTGERSPLHF; V gene: TRBV28; D gene: TRBD1; J gene: TRBJ1-6; clone size: many
CDR3 DNA: TGTGCCAGCAGCTCAAGCAGTGCTAACTATGGCTACACCTTC; CDR3 protein: CASSSSSANYGYTF; V gene: TRBV7-9; D gene: NA; J gene: TRBJ1-2; clone size: NA
CDR3 DNA: TGTGCCAGCAGCCTCGGACAGGTCGGCGTACTGTTTTTT; CDR3 protein: CASSLGQVGVLFF; V gene: TRBV3-1; D gene: TRBD1; J gene: TRBJ1-4; clone size: few
CDR3 DNA: TGTGCCAGCTCACTTAGCGGGACAGGAGCCGGGGAGCTGTTTTTT; CDR3 protein: CASSLSGTGAGELFF; V gene: TRBV18; D gene: NA; J gene: TRBJ2-2; clone size: NA
CDR3 DNA: TGCAGTGCTAGAGATCCGGGACAGGGGAGGGGCACCGGGGAGCTGTTTTTT; CDR3 protein: CSARDPGQGRGTGELFF; V gene: TRBV20-1; D gene: TRBD1; J gene: TRBJ2-2; clone size: many
CDR3 DNA: TGTGCCAGCAGCCCAAGGTCCGGGCAGACCTACGAGCAGTACTTC; CDR3 protein: CASSPRSGQTYEQYF; V gene: TRBV7-8; D gene: NA; J gene: TRBJ2-7; clone size: few
CDR3 DNA: TGCAGTGAAGGGAGGACAGGGACGGAGACCCAGTACTTC; CDR3 protein: CSEGRTGTETQYF; V gene: TRBV20-1; D gene: TRBD1; J gene: TRBJ2-5; clone size: NA
CDR3 DNA: TGTGCCAGCTCACCTGACCCAGGGGGCGACGAGCAGTACTTC; CDR3 protein: CASSPDPGGDEQYF; V gene: TRBV18; D gene: TRBD1; J gene: TRBJ2-7; clone size: few
CDR3 DNA: TGCAGCGTTGATAGAGCAGATACGCAGTATTTT; CDR3 protein: CSVDRADTQYF; V gene: TRBV29-1; D gene: NA; J gene: TRBJ2-3; clone size: many
CDR3 DNA: TGTGCCAGCAGTTTTTTTGAGGCAGGGGTGTACAATGAGCAGTTCTTC; CDR3 protein: CASSFFEAGVYNEQFF; V gene: TRBV27; D gene: NA; J gene: TRBJ2-1; clone size: medium-sized
CDR3 DNA: TGCAGTGCCCCGAGGGGACTAGCGGGAGGTTCGCTAACAGATACGCAGTATTTT; CDR3 protein: CSAPRGLAGGSLTDTQYF; V gene: TRBV20-1; D gene: TRBD2; J gene: TRBJ2-3; clone size: many
CDR3 DNA: TGCAGTGCTAGAGTGAGGGGACAGGGGGGGCAGCCCCAGCATTTT; CDR3 protein: CSARVRGQGGQPQHF; V gene: TRBV20-1; D gene: TRBD1; J gene: TRBJ1-5; clone size: NA
CDR3 DNA: TGTGCCAGCAGTTACTCGGGGGGATTAGCCTACGAGCAGTACTTC; CDR3 protein: CASSYSGGLAYEQYF; V gene: TRBV6-5; D gene: NA; J gene: TRBJ2-7; clone size: many
CDR3 DNA: TGTGCCAGCAGTCGAAGTCCTGGGACAGGGGGCGATCAGCCCCAGCATTTT; CDR3 protein: CASSRSPGTGGDQPQHF; V gene: TRBV6-1; D gene: TRBD1; J gene: TRBJ1-5; clone size: NA
CDR3 DNA: TGTGCCAGCCACGAACAGGGGGCAGAGGAGACCCAGTACTTC; CDR3 protein: CASHEQGAEETQYF; V gene: TRBV11-2; D gene: TRBD1; J gene: TRBJ2-5; clone size: few
CDR3 DNA: TGTGCCAGCAGTTACTCGACAGGAGCGACGGAGCAGTTCTTC; CDR3 protein: CASSYSTGATEQFF; V gene: TRBV6-2/TRBV6-3; D gene: NA; J gene: TRBJ2-1; clone size: NA
CDR3 DNA: TGTGCCAGCTCACCTTGGGACAGTGAACCGAACACTGAAGCTTTCTTT; CDR3 protein: CASSPWDSEPNTEAFF; V gene: TRBV18; D gene: TRBD1; J gene: TRBJ1-1; clone size: few
CDR3 DNA: TGTGCCAGCAGTAAGGCGGGAGGGCTCTACGAGCAGTACTTC; CDR3 protein: CASSKAGGLYEQYF; V gene: TRBV25-1; D gene: TRBD2; J gene: TRBJ2-7; clone size: many
CDR3 DNA: TGTGCCAGCAGCGGCAGTCTCTCCTACAATGAGCAGTTCTTC; CDR3 protein: CASSGSLSYNEQFF; V gene: TRBV14; D gene: NA; J gene: TRBJ2-1; clone size: few
CDR3 DNA: TGTGCCAGCATCAGGACCAGTAGCACAGATACGCAGTATTTT; CDR3 protein: CASIRTSSTDTQYF; V gene: TRBV7-2; D gene: NA; J gene: TRBJ2-3; clone size: NA
CDR3 DNA: TGCGCCAGCAGCCATGCTAGAGGGTATAGAGACAATGAGCAGTTCTTC; CDR3 protein: CASSHARGYRDNEQFF; V gene: TRBV4-1; D gene: NA; J gene: TRBJ2-1; clone size: NA
CDR3 DNA: TGCAGTGCTAGAGCTAGCGGGAGGGCCAACTACAATGAGCAGTTCTTC; CDR3 protein: CSARASGRANYNEQFF; V gene: TRBV20-1; D gene: TRBD2; J gene: TRBJ2-1; clone size: few
CDR3 DNA: TGTGCCAGCAGCTTAGTGACCACTCAAGGGCAGTTCTTC; CDR3 protein: CASSLVTTQGQFF; V gene: TRBV7-9; D gene: NA; J gene: TRBJ2-1; clone size: many
CDR3 DNA: TGTGCCAGCAGTTATTATGGGGGGAACACTGAAGCTTTCTTT; CDR3 protein: CASSYYGGNTEAFF; V gene: TRBV6-5; D gene: NA; J gene: TRBJ1-1; clone size: many
CDR3 DNA: TGTGCCTGCAGCTTAGCTAGCACAGATACGCAGTATTTT; CDR3 protein: CACSLASTDTQYF; V gene: TRBV7-2; D gene: NA; J gene: TRBJ2-3; clone size: NA
CDR3 DNA: TGCAGTGCCTCGGGACTAGCGGGAGCTGGCGGGGAGCTGTTTTTT; CDR3 protein: CSASGLAGAGGELFF; V gene: TRBV20-1; D gene: TRBD2; J gene: TRBJ2-2; clone size: many
CDR3 DNA: TGTGCCAGCAGCTTGGTAAGGGCCCCCAGCGCTGAAGCTTTCTTT; CDR3 protein: CASSLVRAPSAEAFF; V gene: TRBV5-6; D gene: NA; J gene: TRBJ1-1; clone size: many
CDR3 DNA: TGCGCCAGCAGCCCCCTCTTAAGCGCCACGAACACCGGGGAGCTGTTTTTT; CDR3 protein: CASSPLLSATNTGELFF; V gene: TRBV5-1; D gene: NA; J gene: TRBJ2-2; clone size: NA
CDR3 DNA: TGTGCCAGTAGCCCCCAACAGGGAATGGGAGCTGAAGCTTTCTTT; CDR3 protein: CASSPQQGMGAEAFF; V gene: TRBV19; D gene: NA; J gene: TRBJ1-1; clone size: once
CDR3 DNA: TGTGCCAGCAGCAAAGGACAGGGAGGGCGTGAGACCCAGTACTTC; CDR3 protein: CASSKGQGGRETQYF; V gene: TRBV21-1; D gene: NA; J gene: TRBJ2-5; clone size: few
CDR3 DNA: TGTGCTAGCAGCTCACAGGGTTTGACAGGCTGGACCGAGTACTTC; CDR3 protein: CASSSQGLTGWTEYF; V gene: TRBV7-7; D gene: NA; J gene: TRBJ2-7; clone size: NA
CDR3 DNA: TGCAGTGCTCCCGCAGCGGGAGGGCCCGTCAATGAGCAGTTCTTC; CDR3 protein: CSAPAAGGPVNEQFF; V gene: TRBV20-1; D gene: TRBD2; J gene: TRBJ2-1; clone size: few
CDR3 DNA: TGTGCCAGCAGGACAGTCTATGGCTACACCTTC; CDR3 protein: CASRTVYGYTF; V gene: TRBV12-3/TRBV12-4; D gene: NA; J gene: TRBJ1-2; clone size: NA
CDR3 DNA: TGTGCCAGCAGCTTAGAAAGAGAAAATGAAGCTTTCTTT; CDR3 protein: CASSLERENEAFF; V gene: TRBV7-2; D gene: NA; J gene: TRBJ1-1; clone size: few
CDR3 DNA: TGTGCCACCAGCAGAGAGAGGCCCGGGGAGCTGTTTTTT; CDR3 protein: CATSRERPGELFF; V gene: TRBV15; D gene: NA; J gene: TRBJ2-2; clone size: NA
CDR3 DNA: TGTGCCAGCAGCTTCGGAGGGATCCAGACCCAGTACTTC; CDR3 protein: CASSFGGIQTQYF; V gene: TRBV7-9; D gene: NA; J gene: TRBJ2-5; clone size: few
CDR3 DNA: TGTGCCAGCAGACTTTCCAGGGAAGCGGAGACCCAGTACTTC; CDR3 protein: CASRLSREAETQYF; V gene: TRBV12-3/TRBV12-4; D gene: NA; J gene: TRBJ2-5; clone size: NA
CDR3 DNA: TGTGCCAGCAGCTTTGTCCAGGGAGGGAGCACAGATACGCAGTATTTT; CDR3 protein: CASSFVQGGSTDTQYF; V gene: TRBV7-9; D gene: TRBD2; J gene: TRBJ2-3; clone size: many
CDR3 DNA: TGTGCCAGCCGGACTAGCGGGGGCAACACCGGGGAGCTGTTTTTT; CDR3 protein: CASRTSGGNTGELFF; V gene: TRBV12-3/TRBV12-4; D gene: TRBD2; J gene: TRBJ2-2; clone size: many
CDR3 DNA: TGTGCCAGCAGCTTGCTGCGGGAGACCCACAATGAGCAGTTCTTC; CDR3 protein: CASSLLRETHNEQFF; V gene: TRBV7-9; D gene: TRBD2; J gene: TRBJ2-1; clone size: many
CDR3 DNA: TGTGCCAGCAGCCCCCTCGGTAGCAATCAGCCCCAGCATTTT; CDR3 protein: CASSPLGSNQPQHF; V gene: TRBV3-1; D gene: NA; J gene: TRBJ1-5; clone size: NA
CDR3 DNA: TGTGCCAGCAGTTCAATAGCGGCCGGGGAGCTGTTTTTT; CDR3 protein: CASSSIAAGELFF; V gene: TRBV12-3/TRBV12-4; D gene: NA; J gene: TRBJ2-2; clone size: few
CDR3 DNA: TGTGCCAGCAGCCAATTCCCACCGGGACAGGGGACAGATACGCAGTATTTT; CDR3 protein: CASSQFPPGQGTDTQYF; V gene: TRBV7-3; D gene: TRBD1; J gene: TRBJ2-3; clone size: few
CDR3 DNA: TGTGCCAGCAGCCTCCGGACTAGCGGGATAAGCTCCTACAATGAGCAGTTCTTC; CDR3 protein: CASSLRTSGISSYNEQFF; V gene: TRBV27; D gene: TRBD2; J gene: TRBJ2-1; clone size: few
CDR3 DNA: TGCAGTGCTAGTGCCGGGGGCTTATGGAATGAGCAGTTCTTC; CDR3 protein: CSASAGGLWNEQFF; V gene: TRBV20-1; D gene: NA; J gene: TRBJ2-1; clone size: many
CDR3 DNA: TGTGCCAGCAGCTTACGGTCTAGGGTCCCCTCCGAGGAGCAGTACTTC; CDR3 protein: CASSLRSRVPSEEQYF; V gene: TRBV7-8; D gene: NA; J gene: TRBJ2-7; clone size: many
CDR3 DNA: TGCAGCGTTGAAGGAGTGAGGACAGATAACACCGGGGAGCTGTTTTTT; CDR3 protein: CSVEGVRTDNTGELFF; V gene: TRBV29-1; D gene: NA; J gene: TRBJ2-2; clone size: NA
CDR3 DNA: TGTGCCAGCAGCTTTTACAGGAGGGGCAATCAGCCCCAGCATTTT; CDR3 protein: CASSFYRRGNQPQHF; V gene: TRBV6-2/TRBV6-3; D gene: NA; J gene: TRBJ1-5; clone size: few
CDR3 DNA: TGTGCCAGCAGCCAACTAGCAGAGAGACGGACCTACAATGAGCAGTTCTTC; CDR3 protein: CASSQLAERRTYNEQFF; V gene: TRBV3-1; D gene: NA; J gene: TRBJ2-1; clone size: many
CDR3 DNA: TGTGCCAGCAGAGACAGGGCCCCCCGAGACGAGCAGTACTTC; CDR3 protein: CASRDRAPRDEQYF; V gene: TRBV6-2/TRBV6-3; D gene: TRBD1; J gene: TRBJ2-7; clone size: many
CDR3 DNA: TGTGCCAGCAGCTTAGAGGGATTCAACACTGAAGCTTTCTTT; CDR3 protein: CASSLEGFNTEAFF; V gene: TRBV7-9; D gene: NA; J gene: TRBJ1-1; clone size: many
CDR3 DNA: TGTGCCAGCAGCGCCCATGAGACTAGCAATCAGCCCCAGCATTTT; CDR3 protein: CASSAHETSNQPQHF; V gene: TRBV9; D gene: NA; J gene: TRBJ1-5; clone size: many
CDR3 DNA: TGTGCCAGCAGAAAAGTGGCGGGGCCCTACAATGAGCAGTTCTTC; CDR3 protein: CASRKVAGPYNEQFF; V gene: TRBV6-5; D gene: NA; J gene: TRBJ2-1; clone size: many
CDR3 DNA: TGTGCCAGCCAGGACAGGGTGGGCACCGGGGAGCTGTTTTTT; CDR3 protein: CASQDRVGTGELFF; V gene: TRBV27; D gene: TRBD1; J gene: TRBJ2-2; clone size: NA